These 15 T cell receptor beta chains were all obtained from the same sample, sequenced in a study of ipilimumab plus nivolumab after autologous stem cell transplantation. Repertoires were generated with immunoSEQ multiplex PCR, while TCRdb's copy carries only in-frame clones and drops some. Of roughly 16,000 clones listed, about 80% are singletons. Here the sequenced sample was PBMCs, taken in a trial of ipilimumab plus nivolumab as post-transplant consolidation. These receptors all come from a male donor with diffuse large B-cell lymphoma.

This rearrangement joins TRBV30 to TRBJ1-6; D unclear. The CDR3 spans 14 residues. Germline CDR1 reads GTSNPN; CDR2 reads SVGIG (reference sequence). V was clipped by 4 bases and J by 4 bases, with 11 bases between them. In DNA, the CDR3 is TGTGCCTGGACCCAACAGTCGTATAATTCACCCCTCCACTTT. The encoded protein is CAWTQQSYNSPLHF.

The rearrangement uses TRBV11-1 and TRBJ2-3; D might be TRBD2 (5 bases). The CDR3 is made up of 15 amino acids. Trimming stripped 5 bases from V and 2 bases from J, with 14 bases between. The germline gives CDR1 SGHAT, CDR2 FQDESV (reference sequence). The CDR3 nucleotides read TGTGCCAGCAGCCAACTGTCGGGATCCACAGATACGCAGTATTTT. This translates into CASSQLSGSTDTQYF.

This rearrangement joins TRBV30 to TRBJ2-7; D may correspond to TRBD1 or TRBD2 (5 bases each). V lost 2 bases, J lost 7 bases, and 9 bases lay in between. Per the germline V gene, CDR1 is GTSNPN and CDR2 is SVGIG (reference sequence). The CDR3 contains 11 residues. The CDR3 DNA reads TGTGCCTGGAGTAGCGAGGGGGAGCAGTACTTC. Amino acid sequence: CAWSSEGEQYF.

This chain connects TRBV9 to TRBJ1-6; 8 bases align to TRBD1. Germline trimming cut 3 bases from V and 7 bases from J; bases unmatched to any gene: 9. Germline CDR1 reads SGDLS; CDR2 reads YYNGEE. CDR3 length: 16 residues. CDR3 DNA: TGTGCCAGCAGCGCCGACCTACAGGGGGTGAATTCACCCCTCCACTTT. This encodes CASSADLQGVNSPLHF.

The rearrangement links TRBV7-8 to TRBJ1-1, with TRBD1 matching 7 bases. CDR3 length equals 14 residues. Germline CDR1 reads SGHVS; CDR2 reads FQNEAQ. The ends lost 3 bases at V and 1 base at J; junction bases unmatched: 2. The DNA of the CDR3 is TGTGCCAGCAGCTTTCGACAGGGGAACACTGAAGCTTTCTTT. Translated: CASSFRQGNTEAFF.

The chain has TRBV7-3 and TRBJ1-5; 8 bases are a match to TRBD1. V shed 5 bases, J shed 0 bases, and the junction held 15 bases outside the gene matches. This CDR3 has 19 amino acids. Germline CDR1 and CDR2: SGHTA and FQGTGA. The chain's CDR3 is CASSPYLDRDSYSNQPQHF. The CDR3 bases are TGTGCCAGCAGCCCATACCTGGACAGGGATTCCTATAGCAATCAGCCCCAGCATTTT.

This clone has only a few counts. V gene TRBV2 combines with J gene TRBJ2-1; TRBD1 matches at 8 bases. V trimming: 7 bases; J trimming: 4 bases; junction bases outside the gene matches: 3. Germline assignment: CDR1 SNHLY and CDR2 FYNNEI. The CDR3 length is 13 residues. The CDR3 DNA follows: TGTGCCAGCACTAGGGACAGGTACAATGAGCAGTTCTTC. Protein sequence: CASTRDRYNEQFF. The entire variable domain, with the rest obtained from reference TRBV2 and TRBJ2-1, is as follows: EPEVTQTPSHQVTQMGQEVILRCVPISNHLYFYWYRQILGQKVEFLVSFYNNEISEKSEIFDDQFSVERPDGSNFTLKIRSTKLEDSAMYFCASTRDRYNEQFFGPGTRLTVL.

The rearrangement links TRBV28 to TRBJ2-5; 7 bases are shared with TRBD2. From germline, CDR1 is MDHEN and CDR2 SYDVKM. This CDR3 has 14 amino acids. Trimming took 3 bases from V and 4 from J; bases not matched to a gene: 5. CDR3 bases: TGTGCCAGCAGTTTCCGACTAGCCGGAGAGACCCAGTACTTC. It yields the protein CASSFRLAGETQYF.

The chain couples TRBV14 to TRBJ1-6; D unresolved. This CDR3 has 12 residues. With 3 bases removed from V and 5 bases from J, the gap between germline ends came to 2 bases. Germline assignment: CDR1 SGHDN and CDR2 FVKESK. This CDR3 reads CASSHDNSPLHF. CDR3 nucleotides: TGTGCCAGCAGCCATGATAATTCACCCCTCCACTTT.

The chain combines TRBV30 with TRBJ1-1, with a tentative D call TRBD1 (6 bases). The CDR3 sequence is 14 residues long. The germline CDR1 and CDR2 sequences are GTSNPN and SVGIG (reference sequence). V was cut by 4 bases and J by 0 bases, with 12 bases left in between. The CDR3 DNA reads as TGTGCCTGGAACAGGGCTAGAATGAACACTGAAGCTTTCTTT. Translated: CAWNRARMNTEAFF. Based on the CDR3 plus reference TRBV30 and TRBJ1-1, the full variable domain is SQTIHQWPATLVQPVGSPLSLECTVEGTSNPNLYWYRQAAGRGLQLLFYSVGIGQISSEVPQNLSASRPQDRQFILSSKKLLLSDSGFYLCAWNRARMNTEAFFGQGTRLTVV.

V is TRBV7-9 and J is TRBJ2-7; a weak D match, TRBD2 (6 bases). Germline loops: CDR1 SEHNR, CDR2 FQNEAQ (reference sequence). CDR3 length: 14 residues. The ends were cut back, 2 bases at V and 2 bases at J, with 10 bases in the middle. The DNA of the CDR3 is TGTGCCAGCAGCTTATCGGCGGGGACCTACGAGCAGTACTTC. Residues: CASSLSAGTYEQYF.

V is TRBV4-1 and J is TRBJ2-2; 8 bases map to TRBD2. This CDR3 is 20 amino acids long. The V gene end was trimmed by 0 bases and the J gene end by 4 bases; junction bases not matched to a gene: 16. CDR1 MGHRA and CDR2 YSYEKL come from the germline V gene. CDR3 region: CASSQERVGGGRFGTGELFF. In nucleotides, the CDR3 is TGCGCCAGCAGCCAAGAGAGGGTCGGGGGGGGCCGGTTTGGCACCGGGGAGCTGTTTTTT.

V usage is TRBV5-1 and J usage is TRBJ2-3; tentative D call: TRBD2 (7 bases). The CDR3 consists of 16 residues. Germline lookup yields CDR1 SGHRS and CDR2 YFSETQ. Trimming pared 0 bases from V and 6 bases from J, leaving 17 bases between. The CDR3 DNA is TGCGCCAGCAGCTTGGGGGCTAGCGGACAGCGGGATACGCAGTATTTT. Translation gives CASSLGASGQRDTQYF.

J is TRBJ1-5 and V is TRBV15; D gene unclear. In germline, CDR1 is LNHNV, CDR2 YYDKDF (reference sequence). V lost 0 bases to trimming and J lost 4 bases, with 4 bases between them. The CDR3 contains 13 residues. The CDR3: CATSRELNQPQHF. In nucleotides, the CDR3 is TGTGCCACCAGCAGAGAGTTGAATCAGCCCCAGCATTTT.

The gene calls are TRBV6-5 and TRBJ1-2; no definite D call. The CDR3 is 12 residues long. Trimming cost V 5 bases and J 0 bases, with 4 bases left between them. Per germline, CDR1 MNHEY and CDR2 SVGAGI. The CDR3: CASSEANYGYTF. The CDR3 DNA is TGTGCCAGCAGTGAAGCTAACTATGGCTACACCTTC.